A single sample gave rise to the 15 T cell receptor beta chains below, sequenced in a study of control samples from healthy donors and cancer patients. Only in-frame clones appear in the TCRdb table, and some are missing; sequencing was by immunoSEQ multiplex PCR. The profile shows under 55,000 clones, around 90% of them singletons. Sequencing was done on a sample of PBMCs. Source of these receptors: a woman in her 40s with head and neck cancer.

The V and J genes are TRBV2 and TRBJ1-1; D is ambiguous. The germline V and J ends were trimmed by 6 bases and 3 bases, with 11 bases remaining between them. Germline lookup yields CDR1 SNHLY and CDR2 FYNNEI. CDR3 length equals 13 residues. CDR3 sequence (DNA): TGTGCCAGCAGCCTTACCTATTACACTGAAGCTTTCTTT. It encodes CASSLTYYTEAFF. The variable domain in full, with the rest retrieved from reference TRBV2 and TRBJ1-1, is EPEVTQTPSHQVTQMGQEVILRCVPISNHLYFYWYRQILGQKVEFLVSFYNNEISEKSEIFDDQFSVERPDGSNFTLKIRSTKLEDSAMYFCASSLTYYTEAFFGQGTRLTVV.

This chain connects TRBV29-1 to TRBJ2-1; D possibly corresponds to TRBD1 (6 bases). V shed 7 bases and J shed 4 bases, with 17 bases lying between them. CDR3 length: 14 amino acids. Germline-derived CDR1 and CDR2 are SQVTM and ANQGSEA. CDR3 residues: CSADGTKKYNEQFF. As DNA, the CDR3 is TGCAGCGCTGACGGGACAAAAAAATACAATGAGCAGTTCTTC.

The chain has TRBV1 and TRBJ1-2. TRBV1 is a documented pseudogene. This CDR3 contains 18 residues. The CDR3: CTSSAIGGPLPRNYGYTF. DNA of the CDR3: TGCACCAGCAGCGCAATCGGGGGGCCCCTTCCCCGCAACTATGGCTACACCTTC.

This clone has just one count. The chain employs TRBV5-1 and TRBJ1-2; a weak D match, TRBD1 (5 bases). The CDR3 has 16 residues. V dropped 0 bases and J dropped 6 bases, with 18 bases sitting between them. CDR1 and CDR2 from the germline V gene are SGHRS and YFSETQ. In DNA form, the CDR3 reads TGCGCCAGCAGCTTGGCCAAGGGTGGGGACTCTCATGGCTACACCTTC. It yields the protein CASSLAKGGDSHGYTF.

J is TRBJ2-7 and V is TRBV7-9; D uncertain. The germline V and J ends were trimmed by 5 bases and 2 bases, with 7 bases remaining between them. Germline assignment: CDR1 SEHNR and CDR2 FQNEAQ (reference sequence). The CDR3 sequence is 12 residues long. The CDR3 sequence: CASSHGPYEQYF. The CDR3 DNA sequence: TGTGCCAGCAGCCACGGACCCTACGAGCAGTACTTC.

The rearrangement uses TRBV25-1 and TRBJ1-2; D call uncertain. The CDR3 is made up of 11 amino acids. Germline V gives CDR1 MGHDK, CDR2 SYGVNS. The V end lost 7 bases, the J end lost 2 bases, and 5 bases lay between the germline ends. The CDR3 DNA follows: TGTGCCAGCAAGCTGAACTATGGCTACACCTTC. It is translated as CASKLNYGYTF.

The J gene is TRBJ2-7, the V gene TRBV18, with D possibly matching TRBD1 (6 bases). The CDR3 is 15 amino acids. V gave up 4 bases and J gave up 5 bases, with 18 bases separating them. CDR1 is KGHSH, CDR2 LQKENI, per germline. The DNA of the CDR3 is TGTGCCAGCTCACGGTCACAGGGCCCCCGTGACGAGCAGTACTTC. The encoded protein is CASSRSQGPRDEQYF.

This chain joins TRBV29-1 and TRBJ2-5, with a tentative D call TRBD1 (5 bases). This CDR3 is built from 13 residues. V was shortened by 7 bases and J by 0 bases, with 12 bases between the two germline ends. CDR1 and CDR2 from the germline V gene are SQVTM and ANQGSEA. CDR3 amino acids: CSGLYRYQETQYF. The CDR3 nucleotides are TGCAGCGGCCTATACAGGTACCAAGAGACCCAGTACTTC.

V usage is TRBV7-9 and J usage is TRBJ1-1, with 8 bases matching TRBD1. Germline V gene data show CDR1 as SEHNR and CDR2 as FQNEAQ (reference sequence). V lost 5 bases to trimming and J lost 2 bases; unmatched junction nucleotides: 10. CDR3 size: 16 residues. This chain's CDR3 is CASSVWTGKSNTEAFF. The CDR3 region has the DNA TGTGCCAGCAGCGTCTGGACAGGGAAGAGTAACACTGAAGCTTTCTTT.

This chain links TRBV30 with TRBJ2-5; D may be TRBD2 (6 bases). The CDR3 extends over 13 amino acids. V lost 2 bases to trimming and J lost 4 bases, with 11 bases between them. From germline, CDR1 is GTSNPN and CDR2 SVGIG (reference sequence). The CDR3 region is CAWSTGGAETQYF. The CDR3 DNA reads as TGTGCCTGGAGTACGGGCGGGGCAGAGACCCAGTACTTC.

The CDR3 loop reads CASSINSANGYTF. The CDR3 region has the DNA TGTGCCAGCAGCATCAACTCAGCAAATGGCTACACCTTC. The rearrangement uses TRBV27 and TRBJ1-2; D remains ambiguous. Germline V gene data show CDR1 as MNHEY and CDR2 as SMNVEV (reference sequence). The CDR3 has 13 amino acids. Trimming left V 6 bases short and J 6 bases short, with 14 bases between.

This chain uses TRBV25-1 with TRBJ1-3, with D hard to call. The V and J ends lost 6 bases and 0 bases respectively, with 12 bases between them. CDR1 and CDR2 (germline): MGHDK, SYGVNS. The CDR3 consists of 15 residues. The CDR3 region is CASSLPGTSGNTIYF. The CDR3 nucleotides read TGTGCCAGCAGCCTCCCGGGAACCTCTGGAAACACCATATATTTT. Together with reference TRBV25-1 and TRBJ1-3, the CDR3 gives the full variable domain: EADIYQTPRYLVIGTGKKITLECSQTMGHDKMYWYQQDPGMELHLIHYSYGVNSTEKGDLSSESTVSRIRTEHFPLTLESARPSHTSQYLCASSLPGTSGNTIYFGEGSWLTVV.

The gene calls are TRBV19 and TRBJ1-1; possibly TRBD1 for D (6 bases). The germline CDR1 and CDR2 sequences are LNHDA and SQIVND (reference sequence). The germline V and J ends were trimmed by 2 bases and 8 bases, with 18 bases remaining between them. The CDR3 loop spans 15 amino acids. The CDR3 reads CASSISRIPRGEAFF. The CDR3 nucleotides read TGTGCCAGTAGTATATCAAGGATCCCCAGGGGAGAAGCTTTCTTT.

The V gene is TRBV19, the J gene TRBJ1-2, with D tentatively TRBD1 (5 bases). This CDR3 has 18 amino acids. V was trimmed by 3 bases and J by 5 bases, leaving 25 bases between them. Germline CDR1 reads LNHDA; CDR2 reads SQIVND (reference sequence). This CDR3 reads CASSMSWAGRRLGYGYTF. The CDR3 DNA reads as TGTGCCAGTAGTATGAGTTGGGCGGGACGGAGACTCGGGTATGGCTACACCTTC.

J is TRBJ1-2 and V is TRBV7-8; the D gene is possibly TRBD1 (6 bases). Per germline, CDR1 SGHVS and CDR2 FQNEAQ. With 5 bases removed from V and 3 bases from J, the gap between germline ends came to 13 bases. The CDR3 extends over 14 amino acids. This CDR3 reads CASSKQGSYYGYTF. In nucleotides, the CDR3 is TGTGCCAGCAGCAAACAGGGATCTTACTATGGCTACACCTTC. Drawing the rest from reference TRBV7-8 and TRBJ1-2, the complete variable domain is GAGVSQSPRYKVAKRGQDVALRCDPISGHVSLFWYQQALGQGPEFLTYFQNEAQLDKSGLPSDRFFAERPEGSVSTLKIQRTQQEDSAVYLCASSKQGSYYGYTFGSGTRLTVV.